Listed below are T cell receptor beta chains from one sample, sequenced in a study of blood T cell repertoires in COVID-19. Produced via immunoSEQ multiplex PCR; TCRdb's table is partial and in-frame only. The sample carries about 240,000 clones, approximately 87% recorded once. The specimen sequenced was peripheral blood. All receptors derive from a man in his fifties or sixties with acute or convalescent COVID-19. CDR3s include the opening cysteine and the closing phenylalanine or tryptophan. Each record gives: D gene, V gene, clone size, J gene, CDR3 protein, CDR3 DNA. The D gene is left open where the match is weak. A clone size is listed for some rows: how often the clone was seen (once, few, many), or a class if it is expanded.

D: .
V: TRBV24-1
size: .
J: TRBJ1-3
CDR3: CATSAGNTIYF
DNA: TGTGCCACCTCTGCTGGAAACACCATATATTTT

D: .
V: TRBV6-5
size: .
J: TRBJ1-2
CDR3: CASSPRDFYGYTF
DNA: TGTGCCAGCAGTCCCAGGGACTTCTATGGCTACACCTTC

D: .
V: TRBV7-6
size: few
J: TRBJ2-7
CDR3: CASSPRQSYEQYF
DNA: TGTGCCAGCAGCCCCAGACAGTCCTACGAGCAGTACTTC

D: TRBD2
V: TRBV9
size: .
J: TRBJ2-3
CDR3: CASSSTPGLAGLTQYF
DNA: TGTGCCAGCAGCTCCACCCCTGGACTAGCGGGACTGACGCAGTATTTT

D: TRBD1
V: TRBV7-2
size: .
J: TRBJ1-2
CDR3: CASSSGQGALYGYTF
DNA: TGTGCCAGCAGCTCCGGACAGGGGGCCCTTTATGGCTACACCTTC

D: TRBD1
V: TRBV30
size: .
J: TRBJ1-5
CDR3: CAWSVFPTGSQHF
DNA: TGTGCCTGGAGTGTATTTCCGACAGGGAGCCAGCATTTT

D: .
V: TRBV28
size: .
J: TRBJ2-7
CDR3: CASTSGGGDEQYF
DNA: TGTGCCAGCACCTCTGGGGGGGGCGACGAGCAGTACTTC

D: TRBD2
V: TRBV7-3
size: .
J: TRBJ2-1
CDR3: CASSPRPGTSDNEQFF
DNA: TGTGCCAGCAGCCCCCGACCCGGGACTAGCGACAATGAGCAGTTCTTC

D: .
V: TRBV29-1
size: .
J: TRBJ1-1
CDR3: CSVEDVGGVNTEAFF
DNA: TGCAGCGTTGAAGATGTAGGAGGGGTGAACACTGAAGCTTTCTTT

D: .
V: TRBV15
size: .
J: TRBJ2-5
CDR3: CATSRGRWEGEEETQYF
DNA: TGTGCCACCAGCAGAGGTAGATGGGAGGGGGAGGAAGAGACCCAGTACTTC

D: .
V: TRBV9
size: once
J: TRBJ2-1
CDR3: CASSVGGPNNEQFF
DNA: TGTGCCAGCAGCGTAGGAGGCCCTAACAATGAGCAGTTCTTC

D: TRBD1
V: TRBV9
size: few
J: TRBJ1-2
CDR3: CASSRTGVYGYTF
DNA: TGTGCCAGCAGCCGGACAGGGGTGTATGGCTACACCTTC

D: .
V: TRBV27
size: .
J: TRBJ2-3
CDR3: CASSFQARGAGGTDTQYF
DNA: TGTGCCAGCAGTTTCCAAGCACGCGGGGCTGGGGGCACAGATACGCAGTATTTT

D: .
V: TRBV4-3
size: .
J: TRBJ2-3
CDR3: CASSQDRQGRADTQYF
DNA: TGCGCCAGCAGCCAAGATCGGCAGGGAAGGGCAGATACGCAGTATTTT

D: .
V: TRBV11-2
size: .
J: TRBJ1-6
CDR3: CASRPLSYNSPLHF
DNA: TGTGCCAGCAGACCACTTAGCTATAATTCACCCCTCCACTTT

D: .
V: TRBV7-7
size: .
J: TRBJ2-3
CDR3: CASSLGQYTDTQYF
DNA: TGTGCTAGCAGCTTAGGACAGTACACAGATACGCAGTATTTT

D: TRBD2
V: TRBV4-3
size: .
J: TRBJ2-1
CDR3: CASSQEVGLAEKQFF
DNA: TGCGCCAGCAGCCAAGAGGTAGGGCTAGCGGAGAAGCAGTTCTTC

D: TRBD1
V: TRBV7-9
size: .
J: TRBJ2-3
CDR3: CASSKLQGDTQYF
DNA: TGTGCCAGCAGCAAACTACAGGGGGATACGCAGTATTTT

D: .
V: TRBV4-3
size: .
J: TRBJ2-7
CDR3: CASSQGPGKWGEQYF
DNA: TGCGCCAGCAGCCAAGGCCCGGGGAAATGGGGCGAGCAGTACTTC

D: .
V: TRBV27
size: .
J: TRBJ2-5
CDR3: CASSPGDQETQYF
DNA: TGTGCCAGCTCCCCGGGGGATCAAGAGACCCAGTACTTC

D: .
V: TRBV4-3
size: once
J: TRBJ1-4
CDR3: CASSQGTVTNEKLFF
DNA: TGCGCCAGCAGCCAAGGGACAGTTACTAATGAAAAACTGTTTTTT

D: TRBD1
V: TRBV12-5
size: .
J: TRBJ1-1
CDR3: CASGLPPFRDRGQEAFF
DNA: TGTGCTAGTGGTTTACCCCCGTTCCGGGACAGGGGGCAAGAAGCTTTCTTT

D: TRBD2
V: TRBV4-2
size: .
J: TRBJ2-3
CDR3: CASSQGGGGRARYARTDTQYF
DNA: TGTGCCAGCAGCCAAGGAGGGGGCGGGAGGGCCCGATACGCCCGCACAGATACGCAGTATTTT

D: TRBD1
V: TRBV25-1
size: .
J: TRBJ2-5
CDR3: CASRLNRGGVETQYF
DNA: TGTGCCAGCAGGCTAAACAGGGGCGGTGTGGAGACCCAGTACTTC

D: TRBD1
V: TRBV28
size: .
J: TRBJ2-7
CDR3: CASSLMGTATYEQYF
DNA: TGTGCCAGCAGTTTAATGGGGACAGCCACCTACGAGCAGTACTTC

D: .
V: TRBV19
size: .
J: TRBJ2-2
CDR3: CASSIGTGIVSGELFF
DNA: TGTGCCAGTAGTATTGGTACAGGGATCGTGTCCGGGGAGCTGTTTTTT

D: TRBD1
V: TRBV19
size: few
J: TRBJ2-7
CDR3: CASSIWDRARKQYF
DNA: TGTGCCAGTAGTATTTGGGACAGGGCGCGGAAGCAGTACTTC

D: .
V: TRBV7-3
size: .
J: TRBJ2-1
CDR3: CASSPVSGDNEQFF
DNA: TGTGCCAGCAGCCCCGTTTCAGGGGACAATGAGCAGTTCTTC

D: .
V: TRBV5-1
size: .
J: TRBJ1-1
CDR3: CASSLGRVGDTEAFF
DNA: TGCGCCAGCAGCTTGGGCAGGGTAGGGGACACTGAAGCTTTCTTT

D: TRBD1
V: TRBV27
size: .
J: TRBJ1-1
CDR3: CASGPRTGGYTEAFF
DNA: TGTGCCAGCGGACCTCGGACAGGGGGGTACACTGAAGCTTTCTTT

D: .
V: TRBV12-3/TRBV12-4
size: .
J: TRBJ1-4
CDR3: CASSRQGGEKLFF
DNA: TGTGCCAGCAGTAGGCAGGGAGGTGAAAAACTGTTTTTT

D: .
V: TRBV29-1
size: .
J: TRBJ1-1
CDR3: CSVGRGDTEAFF
DNA: TGCAGCGTAGGACGGGGGGACACTGAAGCTTTCTTT

D: .
V: TRBV7-9
size: .
J: TRBJ1-1
CDR3: CASSFSLTGVSEAFF
DNA: TGTGCCAGCAGCTTTAGTTTGACGGGGGTCTCTGAAGCTTTCTTT

D: TRBD1
V: TRBV4-3
size: .
J: TRBJ1-2
CDR3: CASSQEGQGRTNYGYTF
DNA: TGCGCCAGCAGCCAAGAGGGACAGGGGAGAACTAACTATGGCTACACCTTC

D: TRBD2
V: TRBV5-1
size: once
J: TRBJ2-1
CDR3: CASSPTSGRKGGEQFF
DNA: TGCGCCAGCAGCCCGACTAGCGGGAGAAAGGGGGGTGAGCAGTTCTTC

D: TRBD1
V: TRBV4-1
size: .
J: TRBJ2-7
CDR3: CASSQYRGPYEQYF
DNA: TGCGCCAGCAGCCAGTACAGGGGCCCCTACGAGCAGTACTTC

D: TRBD2
V: TRBV7-6
size: .
J: TRBJ2-1
CDR3: CASSLAEAGPGGEQFF
DNA: TGTGCCAGCAGCTTAGCAGAAGCGGGACCGGGGGGGGAGCAGTTCTTC

D: .
V: TRBV2
size: .
J: TRBJ1-2
CDR3: CASSQDSLGGYTF
DNA: TGTGCCAGCAGTCAGGACAGCCTGGGGGGCTACACCTTC

D: .
V: TRBV20-1
size: few
J: TRBJ1-1
CDR3: CSASPTGPNTEAFF
DNA: TGCAGTGCTAGTCCCACAGGGCCTAACACTGAAGCTTTCTTT

D: TRBD1
V: TRBV6-5
size: .
J: TRBJ1-5
CDR3: CASSRDREYGQPQHF
DNA: TGTGCCAGCAGCCGGGACAGGGAGTATGGTCAGCCCCAGCATTTT

D: .
V: TRBV5-4
size: .
J: TRBJ1-2
CDR3: CASSGGDSANYGYTF
DNA: TGTGCCAGCAGCGGCGGTGACTCAGCTAACTATGGCTACACCTTC

D: .
V: TRBV6-1
size: .
J: TRBJ2-5
CDR3: CASSESGSNPAGTQYF
DNA: TGTGCCAGCAGTGAAAGTGGGAGTAACCCCGCTGGGACCCAGTACTTC

D: .
V: TRBV7-6
size: .
J: TRBJ1-1
CDR3: CASSRQEQGTNTEAFF
DNA: TGTGCCAGCAGCCGCCAGGAACAGGGTACGAACACTGAAGCTTTCTTT

D: TRBD1
V: TRBV7-3
size: .
J: TRBJ2-7
CDR3: CASSLNGQGPYEQYF
DNA: TGTGCCAGCAGCTTAAACGGACAGGGCCCCTACGAGCAGTACTTC

D: TRBD1
V: TRBV24-1
size: .
J: TRBJ1-5
CDR3: CATSDQTGAGNQPQHF
DNA: TGTGCCACCAGTGACCAGACAGGGGCGGGCAATCAGCCCCAGCATTTT

D: TRBD1
V: TRBV28
size: .
J: TRBJ1-5
CDR3: CASIPGTGGTQPQHF
DNA: TGTGCCAGCATCCCGGGGACAGGGGGTACTCAGCCCCAGCATTTT

D: .
V: TRBV24-1
size: .
J: TRBJ2-3
CDR3: CATSDLSGENPDTQYF
DNA: TGTGCCACCAGTGATTTATCGGGAGAGAACCCAGATACGCAGTATTTT